Following are 21 T cell receptor beta chains from one sample sequenced in a study of blood T cells in healthy people across ages. Primed by a sample-barcoded 5' primer and a J-beta primer mix, a second PCR proceeded for roughly 7 to 11 cycles. TCRdb re-derived calls from the 5' RACE reads in MiXCR, one entry per CDR3 protein. The sample consists of 2 million or so distinct CDR3 sequences, roughly 52% of them appearing once. Sequencing was done on a sample of blood. The receptors were sampled from a woman in her 40s in good health.

This clonotype has a single count. This chain uses TRBV28 with TRBJ1-2; no clear D gene. The CDR3 runs to 12 residues. Trimming removed 11 bases from V and 4 bases from J, with 14 bases in between. Looked up from germline, CDR1 is MDHEN and CDR2 is SYDVKM. The CDR3 coding sequence is TGTGCCGCAACAACCGGGGTCTATGGCTACACCTTC. Protein product: CAATTGVYGYTF.

This clonotype was counted only a few times. Here the CDR3 reads CASAHSGLQETQYF. CDR3 nucleotide sequence: TGTGCCAGCGCCCACTCAGGCCTCCAAGAGACCCAGTACTTC. The chain joins TRBV28 to TRBJ2-5; D unclear. V lost 8 bases to trimming and J lost 1 base, with 14 bases between them. Germline CDR1 reads MDHEN; CDR2 reads SYDVKM. This CDR3 is built from 14 residues.

In DNA, the CDR3 is TGCAGTGCTAGGGGCTCCCCATCGGGAGGCTACACCTTC. Protein sequence: CSARGSPSGGYTF. The rearrangement joins TRBV20-1 to TRBJ1-2, with D hard to call. V was clipped by 3 bases and J by 8 bases, with 16 bases between them. The CDR3 extends over 13 amino acids. Looked up from germline, CDR1 is DFQATT and CDR2 is SNEGSKA (reference sequence).

CDR3 loop: CASSLWGQGLTDTQYF. CDR3 bases: TGTGCCAGCAGTTTATGGGGACAGGGGCTAACAGATACGCAGTATTTT. The chain links TRBV28 to TRBJ2-3, with 10 bases lining up with TRBD1. The J segment lost 3 bases and the V segment lost 0 bases, leaving 3 bases of the junction unmatched. CDR3 size: 16 residues. The V gene's germline CDR1 is MDHEN and CDR2 SYDVKM.

This clonotype was counted a few times. This chain links TRBV28 with TRBJ2-7; D unclear. Trimming removed 6 bases at V and 2 bases at J, with 14 bases between. This CDR3 is built from 14 residues. CDR1 is MDHEN and CDR2 is SYDVKM in the germline V gene. CDR3 nucleotides: TGTGCCAGCAGCCTAGGATCTACCCCCTACGAGCAGTACTTC. Translated: CASSLGSTPYEQYF.

This chain joins TRBV20-1 and TRBJ2-5; 12 bases line up with TRBD2. CDR1 and CDR2 from the germline V gene are DFQATT and SNEGSKA (reference sequence). J was trimmed by 5 bases and V by 5 bases; bases with no gene match: 6. This CDR3 comprises 14 residues. CDR3 protein: CSAPGLAGTETQYF. CDR3 nucleotides: TGCAGTGCTCCGGGACTAGCGGGCACGGAGACCCAGTACTTC.

The table lists this clonotype with a few counts. This chain uses TRBV5-1 with TRBJ1-2; 8 bases line up with TRBD1. The CDR3 consists of 16 residues. CDR1 and CDR2 (germline): SGHRS, YFSETQ. The trim removed 4 bases at V and 4 bases at J, leaving 12 bases unmatched. CDR3 in amino acids: CASSPRGTGVPYGYTF. The CDR3, as DNA: TGCGCCAGCAGCCCCCGGGGGACAGGAGTCCCCTATGGCTACACCTTC.

The chain is built from TRBV7-9 and TRBJ2-3, with a tentative D call TRBD2 (7 bases). The CDR3 extends over 19 amino acids. V lost 5 bases, J lost 0 bases, and 24 bases lay in between. The germline CDR1 and CDR2 sequences are SEHNR and FQNEAQ (reference sequence). CDR3 sequence (DNA): TGTGCCAGCAGCCCTAGGGTCGGGGGGCCGAAATCTAGCACAGATACGCAGTATTTT. Encoded protein: CASSPRVGGPKSSTDTQYF.

The chain joins TRBV27 to TRBJ1-1; 10 positions agree with TRBD1. Trimming took 6 bases from V and 10 from J; bases not matched to a gene: 11. The germline gives CDR1 MNHEY, CDR2 SMNVEV (reference sequence). This CDR3 contains 14 residues. The DNA for the CDR3 is TGTGCCAGCAGAGGGGGACAGGGGAGGGCCGGAGCTTTCTTT. Residues: CASRGGQGRAGAFF.

The V gene is TRBV12-3 or TRBV12-4, the J gene TRBJ1-2, with D possibly matching TRBD1 (5 bases). This CDR3 comprises 12 residues. Trimming left V 8 bases short and J 4 bases short, with 11 bases between. The CDR3 region has the DNA TGTGCCAGCCTCGGGGCCGGCTATGGCTACACCTTC. The encoded protein is CASLGAGYGYTF.

This clonotype was seen a few times. V is TRBV5-1 and J is TRBJ2-7, with D unresolved. The CDR3 contains 13 residues. Germline CDR1 reads SGHRS; CDR2 reads YFSETQ. V gave up 3 bases and J gave up 5 bases, with 12 bases separating them. CDR3 protein: CASSSARLHEQYF. CDR3 bases: TGCGCCAGCAGCTCGGCCAGACTCCACGAGCAGTACTTC.

The chain combines TRBV13 with TRBJ2-7, with 7 bases identical to TRBD1. V shed 3 bases and J 0 bases; nucleotides not matched to a gene: 14. The germline CDR1 and CDR2 sequences are PRHDT and FYEKMQ (reference sequence). This CDR3 has 18 residues. The CDR3 reads CASSFILRDSSSSYEQYF. CDR3 in DNA: TGTGCCAGCAGCTTCATACTGAGGGACAGCTCGAGCTCCTACGAGCAGTACTTC.

This clonotype turned up a few times. The chain links TRBV28 to TRBJ1-2, with 10 bases identical to TRBD1. V trimming: 3 bases; J trimming: 13 bases; junction bases outside the gene matches: 11. Germline V gene data show CDR1 as MDHEN and CDR2 as SYDVKM. CDR3 length: 14 residues. The chain's CDR3 is CASSLVGGQGKGTF. The CDR3 bases are TGTGCCAGCAGTTTGGTAGGGGGACAGGGGAAGGGCACCTTC.

This clonotype was detected only a few times. J is TRBJ2-1 and V is TRBV24-1; 8 positions agree with TRBD2. Germline V gene sequence: CDR1 KGHDR, CDR2 SFDVKD. This CDR3 is 16 amino acids long. The V segment lost 3 bases and the J segment 9 bases; nucleotides outside the gene matches: 12. The DNA for the CDR3 is TGTGCCACCAGTGATGTGCGGGGGGTGAGTTCCCGTGAGCAGTTCTTC. Translated: CATSDVRGVSSREQFF.

This clonotype was recorded a few times. The J gene is TRBJ2-2, the V gene TRBV25-1; D call uncertain. The CDR3 totals 13 residues. The V end was cut by 4 bases, the J end by 6 bases, with 9 bases between. From germline, CDR1 is MGHDK and CDR2 SYGVNS. The CDR3 nucleotides read TGTGCCAGCAGTGGGGTTGTGTCCGGGGAGCTGTTTTTT. Amino acids: CASSGVVSGELFF.

This chain uses TRBV12-3 or TRBV12-4 with TRBJ2-2, with a tentative D call TRBD2 (5 bases). This CDR3 spans 14 amino acids. V gave up 7 bases and J gave up 2 bases, with 11 bases separating them. CDR3 coding DNA: TGTGCCAGCACCAAAGGAGGAAACACCGGGGAGCTGTTTTTT. As protein: CASTKGGNTGELFF.

The rearrangement joins TRBV7-2 to TRBJ2-3; maybe TRBD1 (6 bases). The CDR3 has 18 amino acids. CDR1 and CDR2 (germline): SGHTA, FQGNSA. Trimming pared 4 bases from V and 2 bases from J, leaving 22 bases between. The CDR3 sequence: CASSWMSHRVGSTDTQYF. Written as DNA, the CDR3 is TGTGCCAGCAGCTGGATGAGCCACAGGGTCGGGTCCACAGATACGCAGTATTTT.

The CDR3 nucleotides read TGTGCCAGCAGTTTCACCGGTTGGCAGTATTTT. As protein: CASSFTGWQYF. The chain is built from TRBV12-3 or TRBV12-4 and TRBJ2-3; D not resolved. Trimming took off 3 bases at V and 11 bases at J, with 9 bases between the two ends. The CDR3 length is 11 residues.

The chain uses TRBV28 and TRBJ1-1; no clear D gene. CDR3 length: 13 residues. With 5 bases removed from V and 7 bases from J, the gap between germline ends came to 14 bases. Per the germline V gene, CDR1 is MDHEN and CDR2 is SYDVKM. CDR3 protein: CASSDPNTFEAFF. In DNA, the CDR3 is TGTGCCAGCAGTGACCCTAATACCTTTGAAGCTTTCTTT.

This clonotype was seen only a few times. The rearrangement joins TRBV20-1 to TRBJ2-3; 10 positions agree with TRBD2. The CDR3 spans 17 residues. CDR1 is DFQATT, CDR2 SNEGSKA, per germline (reference sequence). The V and J ends lost 6 bases and 2 bases, in that order; junction bases with no gene match: 14. The CDR3 here is CSAPRGEAGGFTDTQYF. For the CDR3, the DNA is TGCAGTGCCCCCAGGGGGGAAGCGGGGGGGTTCACAGATACGCAGTATTTT.

There are a few counts of this clonotype. The rearrangement links TRBV20-1 to TRBJ2-5; a weak D match, TRBD2 (6 bases). With 0 bases removed from V and 1 base from J, the gap between germline ends came to 21 bases. CDR1 and CDR2 from the germline V gene are DFQATT and SNEGSKA (reference sequence). The CDR3 loop spans 18 amino acids. The CDR3 nucleotides are TGCAGTGCTAGAGATCCGGCGGGGTCGGCAGGCGTCCAAGAGACCCAGTACTTC. This sequence encodes CSARDPAGSAGVQETQYF.